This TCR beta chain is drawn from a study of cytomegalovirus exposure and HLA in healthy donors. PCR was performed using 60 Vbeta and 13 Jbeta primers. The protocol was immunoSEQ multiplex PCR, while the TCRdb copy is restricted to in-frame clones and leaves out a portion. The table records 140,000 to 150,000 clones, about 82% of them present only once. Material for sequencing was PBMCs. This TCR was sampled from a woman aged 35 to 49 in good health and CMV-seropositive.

This CDR3 reads CASNSADQETQYF. CDR3 DNA: TGTGCCAGCAATTCAGCGGATCAAGAGACCCAGTACTTC. This rearrangement joins TRBV6-1 to TRBJ2-5, with D possibly TRBD2 on 5 matching bases. The CDR3 totals 13 residues. Looked up from germline, CDR1 is MNHNS and CDR2 is SASEGT. V shed 7 bases and J shed 2 bases, with 11 bases lying between them.